This TCR beta chain was recovered during a study of cytomegalovirus exposure and HLA in healthy donors. Study summary: Approximately 77 million unique TCRs from HLA-typed donors were held in an early release of data. The study placed 70% to 85% of its 350 to 450 genotyped donors in the Caucasian-associated ancestry cluster.

The J segment lost 5 bases and the V segment lost 1 base, leaving 6 bases of the junction unmatched. The CDR3 has 16 amino acids. The germline gives CDR1 SGHRS, CDR2 YFSETQ. The primer mix had 60 Vbeta and 13 Jbeta primers. Assay: immunoSEQ multiplex PCR; the TCRdb copy retains only in-frame clones and omits some. This sample has roughly 200,000 clones, with approximately 12% found just once. This clone was observed a handful of times. The chain uses TRBV5-1 and TRBJ2-5; 12 nucleotides align to TRBD1. This sequence originates from a man aged 50 to 59 in good health and CMV-seropositive. The material sequenced was PBMCs. CDR3 DNA sequence: TGCGCCAGCAGCTTGTATGGGACAGGGGGCCAGGAGACCCAGTACTTC. Its protein product is CASSLYGTGGQETQYF.